This T cell receptor beta chain was obtained from a study of shared clonotypes between healthy human individuals (dated by TCRdb to 2020 to 2022). For the study in its entirety: The cohort comprised two women and a few men aged 18 to 49 years. For each donor, three plates each were used for CD4 naive and CD4 memory, two plates were used for CD8 naive, and one plate was used for CD8 memory. To estimate repertoire size and how much clonotype sharing occurs between individuals, the study deeply sequenced the blood TCR repertoires of about five healthy adults. Different laboratories and diverse techniques were used to prepare libraries and sequence TCR repertoires, to increase sequencing depth and limit assay-specific biases. Per donor, leukapheresis produced somewhere between about 0.94 and 10 billion PBMCs.

CD8 naive samples consisted of CD45RO-negative cells that were positively selected for CCR7, yielding a CD45RA+CCR7+ population without TemRA cells. Healthy HIV-negative adults with no recently reported acute infections or vaccinations were included as donors. All donors were Caucasian adults living in Nashville, Tennessee, USA. Blood was obtained by leukapheresis, after which PBMCs were separated by Ficoll-Histopaque density gradient centrifugation and cryopreserved in liquid nitrogen vapor phase. Analytical flow cytometry was used to check the purity and quantity of each magnetically sorted T cell population. From each sorted fraction, genomic DNA was isolated and quantified by UV absorbance on a Nanodrop 2000c. TCR CDR3 regions were amplified from genomic DNA by multiplex PCR using the deep immunoSEQ assay. Extracted genomic DNA from each cell subset was spread evenly across all wells of several immunoSEQ 96-well plates, with each plate serving as a replicate. For sorted subsets, about 220 ng of genomic DNA, equivalent to around 29,000 T cell genomes, went into each replicate PCR. Purified libraries were quantified with a Qubit 3.0 fluorometer, sized on a Bioanalyzer 2100, and re-quantified with the KAPA Library Quantification kit. Every immunoSEQ 96-well plate was sequenced on a dedicated single-read 150-cycle Illumina NextSeq 550 flow cell. The published analysis was carried out like this. Because only junctional sequences without quality scores were contained in the immunoSEQ output, filtering matching that applied to full-length reads could not be performed. To assign V/J genes and CDR3, sequences were annotated using PyIR, a Python wrapper for IgBLAST v1.9, with IMGT germline references. Reads were removed for weak V/J assignments (E-value above 1e-6), missing CDR3, stop codons, out-of-frame junctions, or ambiguous translated residues. V3J clonotypes were defined as sequences sharing the same inferred V gene, J gene, and CDR3 amino acid sequence. The percentage overlap between two repertoires was calculated by dividing the number of shared unique clonotypes by the size of the smaller repertoire. RTK rarefaction, the Chao1 estimator, and Recon v2.1 estimates of unobserved clonotypes were used to assess repertoire richness. Generation probabilities were computed with OLGA for all TCRbeta clonotypes obtained by the gDNA method from four donors. Here the immuneACCESS table is served through TCRdb, limited to in-frame sequences with V and J called. Missing clones are a known gap in these copies; in checked studies unresolved V genes cover under half, and the rest lacks a known reason. V and J calls plus clone size are reproduced from that table; the DNA served to infer D and trimming. The sample table shows 1.5 million to 2.5 million clones, and about 95% are seen once. 0.95% to 1.5% of the sample rests with the top ten.

Summary of the overall study and its limitations: The genetic and exposure-history diversity represented was limited by the small number of donors. Clonotypes shared by all four sorted-subset donors showed higher generation probabilities than non-shared clonotypes. Roughly 5% of naive CD4, roughly 3.6% of naive CD8, around 2.3% of memory CD4, and 0.35% to 0.4% of memory CD8 clonotypes were shared across a handful of donors. Based on pairwise subsampling, the degree of clonotype sharing among donors was expected to be affected by sequencing depth. Rarefaction of sorted-subset datasets indicated incomplete sequencing despite the large sequencing depth. Larger estimated clonotype richness was generally found for naive subsets than for memory subsets. Sampling was restricted to blood, and TCR repertoires in tissue are likely to differ from TCR repertoires in blood.

Comment on this clone: Its recognized antigen is unknown. The record has no base qualities; no much larger clone is one base away.

The CDR3 runs 14 residues from the cysteine to the phenylalanine. Solely the CDR3 DNA is kept, with 42 bases framed from the first base. Cut back by 6 bases and 1 base, the V and J ends lie 12 bases apart. The germline V gene (reference sequence) provides CDR1 SEHNR and CDR2 FQNEAQ. Here the chain combines TRBV7-9 and TRBJ2-5; TRBD1 is a possible D gene, resting on 7 matching bases. Sequenced material: naive CD8+ T cells sorted from blood. The cell subset or site label of this sample denotes: CD45RA+CCR7+. This TCR was sampled from a man in his late teens or twenties in good health. The nucleotide sequence is TGTGCCAGCAGGGGCAGGGGGGCCCAAGAGACCCAGTACTTC. Its protein is CASRGRGAQETQYF.